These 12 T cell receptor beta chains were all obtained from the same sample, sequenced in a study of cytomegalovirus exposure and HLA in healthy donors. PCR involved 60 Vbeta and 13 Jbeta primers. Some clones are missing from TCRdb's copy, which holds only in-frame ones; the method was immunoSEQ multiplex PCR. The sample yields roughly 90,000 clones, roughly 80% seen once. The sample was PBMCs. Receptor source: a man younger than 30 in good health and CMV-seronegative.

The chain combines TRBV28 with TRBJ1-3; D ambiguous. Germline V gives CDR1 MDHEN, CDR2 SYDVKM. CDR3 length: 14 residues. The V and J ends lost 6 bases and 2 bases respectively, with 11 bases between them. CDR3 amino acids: CASSRDTAGNTIYF. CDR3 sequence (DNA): TGTGCCAGCAGCCGAGATACAGCTGGAAACACCATATATTTT.

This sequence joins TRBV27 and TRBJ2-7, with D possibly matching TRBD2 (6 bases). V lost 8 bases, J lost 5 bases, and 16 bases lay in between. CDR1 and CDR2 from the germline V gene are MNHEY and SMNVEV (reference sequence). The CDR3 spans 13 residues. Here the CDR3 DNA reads TGTGCCAGCGGGTTGCGGGGTCGCCACGAGCAGTACTTC. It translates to CASGLRGRHEQYF.

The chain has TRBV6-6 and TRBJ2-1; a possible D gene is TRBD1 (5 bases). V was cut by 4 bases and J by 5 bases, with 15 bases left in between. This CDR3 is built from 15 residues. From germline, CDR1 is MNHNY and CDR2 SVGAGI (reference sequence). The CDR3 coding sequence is TGTGCCAGCAGTTTCGAGGCTAGGGGCGACAATGAGCAGTTCTTC. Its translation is CASSFEARGDNEQFF.

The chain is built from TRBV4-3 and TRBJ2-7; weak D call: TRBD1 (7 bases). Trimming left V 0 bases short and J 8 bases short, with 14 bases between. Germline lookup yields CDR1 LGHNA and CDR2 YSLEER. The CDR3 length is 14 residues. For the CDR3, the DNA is TGCGCCAGCAGCCAAGATAGCGCAGGGGGGCAGCAGTACTTC. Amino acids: CASSQDSAGGQQYF.

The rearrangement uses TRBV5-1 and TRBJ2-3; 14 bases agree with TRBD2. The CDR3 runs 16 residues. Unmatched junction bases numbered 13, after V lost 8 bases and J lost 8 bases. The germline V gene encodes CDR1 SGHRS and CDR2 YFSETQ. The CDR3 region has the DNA TGCGCCAGTGGACTAGCGGGAGGTTCGTGGATTGGTACGCAGTATTTT. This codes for CASGLAGGSWIGTQYF.

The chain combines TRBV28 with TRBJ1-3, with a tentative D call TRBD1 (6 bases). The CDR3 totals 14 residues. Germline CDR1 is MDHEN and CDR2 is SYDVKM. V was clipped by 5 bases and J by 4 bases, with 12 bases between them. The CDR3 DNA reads TGTGCCAGCAGTCCGCGGACAGCCGGAAACACCATATATTTT. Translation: CASSPRTAGNTIYF.

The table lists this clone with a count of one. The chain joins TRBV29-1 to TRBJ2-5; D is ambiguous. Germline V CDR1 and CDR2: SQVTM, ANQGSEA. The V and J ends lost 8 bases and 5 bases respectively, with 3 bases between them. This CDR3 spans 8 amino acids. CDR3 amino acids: CSRETQYF. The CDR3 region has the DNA TGCAGCCGGGAGACCCAGTACTTC.

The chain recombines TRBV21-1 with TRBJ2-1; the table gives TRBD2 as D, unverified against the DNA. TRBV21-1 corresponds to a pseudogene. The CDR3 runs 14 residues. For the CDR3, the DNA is TGTGCCAGCACTAGGGGACTAGCGGGAGCAGAGCAGTTCTTC. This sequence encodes CASTRGLAGAEQFF.

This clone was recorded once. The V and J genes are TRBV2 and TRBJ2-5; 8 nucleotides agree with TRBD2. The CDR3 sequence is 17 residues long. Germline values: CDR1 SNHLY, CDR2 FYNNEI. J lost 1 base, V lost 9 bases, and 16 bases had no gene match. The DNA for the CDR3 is TGTGCCAGGACCGGGACTAGTGACAAGGGAGGCCAAGAGACCCAGTACTTC. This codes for CARTGTSDKGGQETQYF.

CDR3 DNA: TGTGCCAGCCTAAACCAGAGGGATGGCTACACCTTC. This translates into CASLNQRDGYTF. The rearrangement links TRBV9 to TRBJ1-2; D call uncertain. This CDR3 has 12 amino acids. Trimming took off 7 bases at V and 6 bases at J, with 13 bases between the two ends. The germline gives CDR1 SGDLS, CDR2 YYNGEE.

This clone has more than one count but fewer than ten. The CDR3 here is CASSIRDTQYF. CDR3 nucleotides: TGTGCCAGTAGTATTAGAGATACGCAGTATTTT. The V call is TRBV19, the J call TRBJ2-3; no firm D call. V was pared by 3 bases and J by 5 bases, with 3 bases between. This CDR3 has 11 residues. Germline V gives CDR1 LNHDA, CDR2 SQIVND (reference sequence).

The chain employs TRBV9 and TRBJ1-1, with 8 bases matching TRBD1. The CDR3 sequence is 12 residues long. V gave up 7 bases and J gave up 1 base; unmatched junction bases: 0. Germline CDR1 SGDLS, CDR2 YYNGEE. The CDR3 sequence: CASGTGNTEAFF. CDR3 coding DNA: TGTGCCAGCGGGACAGGGAACACTGAAGCTTTCTTT.